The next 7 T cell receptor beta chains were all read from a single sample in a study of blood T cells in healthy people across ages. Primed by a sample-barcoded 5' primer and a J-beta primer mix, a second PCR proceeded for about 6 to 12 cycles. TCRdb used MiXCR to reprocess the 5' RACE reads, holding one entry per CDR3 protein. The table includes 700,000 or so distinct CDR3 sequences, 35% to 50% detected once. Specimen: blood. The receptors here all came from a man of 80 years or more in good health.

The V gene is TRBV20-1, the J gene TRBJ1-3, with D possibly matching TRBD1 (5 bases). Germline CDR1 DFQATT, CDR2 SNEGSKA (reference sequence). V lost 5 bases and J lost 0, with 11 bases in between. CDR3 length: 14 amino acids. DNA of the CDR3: TGCAGTGCTCCGGACACAAGCTCTGGAAACACCATATATTTT. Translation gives CSAPDTSSGNTIYF.

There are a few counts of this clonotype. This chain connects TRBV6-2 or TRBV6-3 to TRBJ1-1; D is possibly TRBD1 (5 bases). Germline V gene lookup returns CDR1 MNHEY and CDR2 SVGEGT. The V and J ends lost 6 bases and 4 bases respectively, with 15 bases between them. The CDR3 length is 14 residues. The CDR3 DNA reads TGTGCCAGCAGCCAGCACGGGGGGGGCACTGAAGCTTTCTTT. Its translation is CASSQHGGGTEAFF.

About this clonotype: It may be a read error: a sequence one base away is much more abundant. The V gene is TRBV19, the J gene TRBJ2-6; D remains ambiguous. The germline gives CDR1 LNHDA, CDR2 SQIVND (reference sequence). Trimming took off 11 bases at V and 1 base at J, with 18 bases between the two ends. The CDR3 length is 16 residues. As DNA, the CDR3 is TGTGCCGGTAATGAAGGGCTTGGGTCTGGGGCCAACGTCCTGACTTTC. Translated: CAGNEGLGSGANVLTF.

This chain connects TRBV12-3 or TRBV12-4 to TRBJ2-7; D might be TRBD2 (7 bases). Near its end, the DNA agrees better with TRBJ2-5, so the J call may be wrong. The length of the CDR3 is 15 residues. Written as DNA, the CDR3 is TGTGCCAGCAGTTTAAAGGGGGGGTGGGAGGAGACCCAGTACTTC. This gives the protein CASSLKGGWEETQYF.

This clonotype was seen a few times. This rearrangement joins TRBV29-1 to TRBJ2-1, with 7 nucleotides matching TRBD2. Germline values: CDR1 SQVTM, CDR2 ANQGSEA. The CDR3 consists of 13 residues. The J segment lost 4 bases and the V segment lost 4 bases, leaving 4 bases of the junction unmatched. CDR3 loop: CSVALAVYNEQFF. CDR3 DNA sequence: TGCAGCGTTGCGCTAGCGGTTTACAATGAGCAGTTCTTC.

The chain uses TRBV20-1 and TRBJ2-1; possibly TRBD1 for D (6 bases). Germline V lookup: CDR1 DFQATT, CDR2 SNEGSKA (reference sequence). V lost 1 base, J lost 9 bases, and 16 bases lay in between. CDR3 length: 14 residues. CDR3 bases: TGCAGTGCTAGAGCCGTGGGTCAGGGGAGTGAGCAGTTCTTC. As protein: CSARAVGQGSEQFF.

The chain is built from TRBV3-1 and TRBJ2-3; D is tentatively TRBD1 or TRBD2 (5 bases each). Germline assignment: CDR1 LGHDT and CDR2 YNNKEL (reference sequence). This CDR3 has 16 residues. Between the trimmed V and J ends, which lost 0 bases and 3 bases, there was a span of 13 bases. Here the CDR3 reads CASSQESRGQTDTQYF. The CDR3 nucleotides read TGTGCCAGCAGCCAAGAGTCGAGGGGCCAGACAGATACGCAGTATTTT.